This is a list of T cell receptor beta chains from one sample in a study of cytomegalovirus exposure and HLA in healthy donors. Produced via immunoSEQ multiplex PCR; TCRdb's table is partial and in-frame only. The table includes about 120,000 clones, 86% detected once. The sequenced sample consisted of PBMCs. Receptor source: a man between 18 and 29 years old in good health and CMV-seronegative. CDR3s include the opening cysteine and the closing phenylalanine or tryptophan. D genes are given only for firm matches. Rows give clone size only sometimes, using once, few, many, or a class for an expanded clone.

NA	TRBD1	TRBJ1-1	TRBV5-1	TGCGCCAGCAGCTTGGCCGGGACAGGGAACACTGAAGCTTTCTTT	CASSLAGTGNTEAFF
NA	NA	TRBJ1-1	TRBV10-2	TGCGCCAGCACGGAGGAGACCAGACAGAACACTGAAGCTTTCTTT	CASTEETRQNTEAFF
NA	NA	TRBJ2-2	TRBV9	TGTGCCAGCAGCGTAGATTGGCAGGGATTGAACACCGGGGAGCTGTTTTTT	CASSVDWQGLNTGELFF
once	TRBD2	TRBJ2-1	TRBV9	TGTGCCAGCAGCGGGGGGACTAGCGGGACCAATGAGCAGTTCTTC	CASSGGTSGTNEQFF
NA	NA	TRBJ1-1	TRBV7-9	TGTGCCAGCAGCTTAGGGGCCACTGAAGCTTTCTTT	CASSLGATEAFF
NA	TRBD2	TRBJ2-7	TRBV10-2	TGCGCCAGCAGTGAGCTAGCGGGGGCAGCCGAGCAGTACTTC	CASSELAGAAEQYF
NA	TRBD2	TRBJ2-3	TRBV7-7	TGTGCTAGCAGCCCGGAGACTAGCGGGTCCACAGATACGCAGTATTTT	CASSPETSGSTDTQYF
few	NA	TRBJ2-5	TRBV5-1	TGCGCCAGCAGCCGTGAAGAGACCCAGTACTTC	CASSREETQYF
once	NA	TRBJ2-5	TRBV5-1	TGCGCCAGCAGCTATCTGTACCAAGAGACCCAGTACTTC	CASSYLYQETQYF
NA	NA	TRBJ2-7	TRBV5-1	TGCGCCAGCAGCTTGTTTTTGGGCCAGAACTACGAGCAGTACTTC	CASSLFLGQNYEQYF
NA	TRBD2	TRBJ2-2	TRBV27	TGTGCCAGCAGCTCACTAGCGGGAGGAACGAACACCGGGGAGCTGTTTTTT	CASSSLAGGTNTGELFF
NA	NA	TRBJ2-7	TRBV7-9	TGTGCCAGCAGCTCTCAGGTATACGAGCAGTACTTC	CASSSQVYEQYF
NA	NA	TRBJ2-2	TRBV5-1	TGCGCCAGCAAACTAAATTATAACACCGGGGAGCTGTTTTTT	CASKLNYNTGELFF
NA	NA	TRBJ2-1	TRBV6-5	TGTGCCAGCAGCAGGGCACGCTACAATGAGCAGTTCTTC	CASSRARYNEQFF
NA	TRBD1	TRBJ2-2	TRBV9	TGTGCCAGCAGCGCACAGGGGAGGAACACCGGGGAGCTGTTTTTT	CASSAQGRNTGELFF
NA	NA	TRBJ2-1	TRBV6-5	TGTGCCAGCAGTTCTGGCGGGGTCTCCTACAATGAGCAGTTCTTC	CASSSGGVSYNEQFF
few	NA	TRBJ2-2	TRBV19	TGTGCCAGTAGTATACGTAGCTCAGACACCGGGGAGCTGTTTTTT	CASSIRSSDTGELFF
NA	TRBD2	TRBJ2-7	TRBV13	TGTGCCAGCAGCATAGGACTAGCGGGGGGACACACCTACGAGCAGTACTTC	CASSIGLAGGHTYEQYF
NA	TRBD2	TRBJ2-7	TRBV7-2	TGTGCCAGCAGCTATAGCGGGAGCGGGGCCTACGAGCAGTACTTC	CASSYSGSGAYEQYF
few	TRBD2	TRBJ2-1	TRBV10-3	TGTGCCATCAGTGAGTCAAAGCCGGGACTAGCGGGCGACAATGAGCAGTTCTTC	CAISESKPGLAGDNEQFF
NA	TRBD1	TRBJ1-4	TRBV2	TGTGCCAGCAGGGGACAGGGCAGAGAAAAACTGTTTTTT	CASRGQGREKLFF
NA	NA	TRBJ2-5	TRBV29-1	TGCAGCGTAGCGGACGGGGTCCAAGAGACCCAGTACTTC	CSVADGVQETQYF
NA	TRBD2	TRBJ2-2	TRBV11-3	TGTGCCAGCAGGGGGGGGGCCGGGGAGCTGTTTTTT	CASRGGAGELFF
NA	NA	TRBJ1-1	TRBV6-5	TGTGCCAGCAGTTACGGGTCAGGGCTGAACACTGAAGCTTTCTTT	CASSYGSGLNTEAFF
NA	NA	TRBJ2-1	TRBV30	TGTGCCCAAAAGGGTAGGCGGCGGGAGCGAGGGGGGAATGAGCAGTTCTTC	CAQKGRRRERGGNEQFF
NA	TRBD1	TRBJ1-5	TRBV6-6	TGTGCCAGCAGCCAGACAGGGAACAATCAGCCCCAGCATTTT	CASSQTGNNQPQHF
once	NA	TRBJ1-1	TRBV14	TGTGCCAGCAGCCAAGAATCAGTTACCACTGAAGCTTTCTTT	CASSQESVTTEAFF
NA	NA	TRBJ2-2	TRBV7-9	TGTGCCAGCAGCTTCGTAGGGGGGGCCGAACGCGGGGAGCTGTTTTTT	CASSFVGGAERGELFF
NA	TRBD1	TRBJ2-4	TRBV6-1	TGTGCCAGCAGTGAAGTACAGGGGCCGGGCCTACTAGCCAAAAACATTCAGTACTTC	CASSEVQGPGLLAKNIQYF
once	TRBD1	TRBJ1-2	TRBV7-9	TGTGCCAGCAGCCTCGACAGGGAACGTGGCTACACCTTC	CASSLDRERGYTF
NA	TRBD2	TRBJ2-3	TRBV27	TGTGCCAGCAGTTTATCTAGCGGGGGGCGGGATACGCAGTATTTT	CASSLSSGGRDTQYF
once	NA	TRBJ2-3	TRBV15	TGTGCCACCAGCAGAGGTGCTCTCGTGGTACTAGACACAGATACGCAGTATTTT	CATSRGALVVLDTDTQYF
NA	NA	TRBJ2-7	TRBV7-9	TGTGCCAGCAGCTTACCAGGGCATCACGAGCAGTACTTC	CASSLPGHHEQYF
NA	TRBD2	TRBJ2-7	TRBV18	TGTGCCAGCTCTCAGGGACTAGCGAAAGAATACGAGCAGTACTTC	CASSQGLAKEYEQYF
NA	TRBD2	TRBJ2-1	TRBV5-1	TGCGCCAGCAGCGGTGGGGGGGACTCCTACAATGAGCAGTTCTTC	CASSGGGDSYNEQFF
NA	NA	TRBJ2-5	TRBV9	TGTGCCAGCAGCGTAGACCAGGGGTTTCCGGAGACCCAGTACTTC	CASSVDQGFPETQYF
NA	NA	TRBJ2-7	TRBV15	TGTGCCACCAGCAGAGTGGGCGCGAGCTCCTACGAGCAGTACTTC	CATSRVGASSYEQYF
NA	NA	TRBJ2-1	TRBV25-1	TGTGCCAGCAGTCTCAGGGCAGACTACAATGAGCAGTTCTTC	CASSLRADYNEQFF
NA	NA	TRBJ2-5	TRBV15	TGTGCCACCAGCAGAGATCAACAGTCACAAGAGACCCAGTACTTC	CATSRDQQSQETQYF
NA	NA	TRBJ1-1	TRBV13	TGTGCCAGCAGCTTAGGCCTACGGGAGAACACTGAAGCTTTCTTT	CASSLGLRENTEAFF
NA	NA	TRBJ1-2	TRBV7-2	TGTGCCAGCAGCTTATGGGGGGAAGGGGGCTACACCTTC	CASSLWGEGGYTF
NA	NA	TRBJ1-1	TRBV30	TGTGCCTACACATGGAGGACTGAAGCTTTCTTT	CAYTWRTEAFF
NA	TRBD1	TRBJ1-5	TRBV19	TGTGCCAGTAGTCCGACCCGGGACAGGTCCGTAAAGGGCAATCAGCCCCAGCATTTT	CASSPTRDRSVKGNQPQHF
NA	NA	TRBJ2-1	TRBV5-4	TGTGCCGGTCTAAGGGGCAATGAGCAGTTCTTC	CAGLRGNEQFF
once	NA	TRBJ2-4	TRBV6-5	TGTGCCAGCAGTTACTCGGCAGGGATAGCCAAAAACATTCAGTACTTC	CASSYSAGIAKNIQYF
NA	TRBD2	TRBJ2-2	TRBV19	TGTGCCAGTAGTACACGGACTAGCCCGTCCGGGGAGCTGTTTTTT	CASSTRTSPSGELFF
NA	NA	TRBJ2-2	TRBV5-1	TGCGCCAGCAGCTTCGGCAGGGCAACCGGGGAGCTGTTTTTT	CASSFGRATGELFF
NA	NA	TRBJ1-5	TRBV7-2	TGTGCCAGCAGCTTATCGCAGGTTAGCAATCAGCCCCAGCATTTT	CASSLSQVSNQPQHF
NA	NA	TRBJ1-1	TRBV5-5	TGTGCCAGCAGCCTACTTCAGGGGAACACTGAAGCTTTCTTT	CASSLLQGNTEAFF
NA	TRBD2	TRBJ2-1	TRBV6-5	TGTGCCAGCTCCTTTAGCGGGAGCGTGGGCAATGAGCAGTTCTTC	CASSFSGSVGNEQFF
NA	TRBD2	TRBJ2-7	TRBV7-9	TGTGCCAGCGGGGGGGAATACGAGCAGTACTTC	CASGGEYEQYF
NA	NA	TRBJ1-5	TRBV7-2	TGTGCCAGCAGCCCCGACAGGAACCCTCAGCCCCAGCATTTT	CASSPDRNPQPQHF
once	NA	TRBJ1-3	TRBV6-5	TGTGCCAGCAGTACCCCGGTCTCTGGAAACACCATATATTTT	CASSTPVSGNTIYF
NA	TRBD2	TRBJ2-3	TRBV30	TGTGCCTGGAGTGTACTAGCGGGGGGAGATACGCAGTATTTT	CAWSVLAGGDTQYF
NA	NA	TRBJ1-5	TRBV30	TGTGCCTGGAGTTTGGGACAAACCAATCAGCCCCAGCATTTT	CAWSLGQTNQPQHF